One sample yielded the 30 T cell receptor beta chains listed below, sequenced in a study of CD8 T cells in Susac syndrome. The RNA input was 0.5 to 1 ug, and it was reverse transcribed with random hexamers. MiXCR, applied by TCRdb to the immunoSEQ multiplex PCR reads, yields one record per CDR3 protein. The sample includes roughly 200,000 distinct CDR3 sequences, roughly 94% of them seen just once. Sequencing used CD4+ T cells from PBMCs. Receptor source: a human donor with Susac syndrome.

The CDR3 is CASSHRGTSTDTQYF. CDR3 DNA: TGTGCCAGCAGCCACAGGGGGACTAGCACAGATACGCAGTATTTT. The chain recombines TRBV7-9 with TRBJ2-3; 8 nucleotides match TRBD1. The CDR3 has 15 amino acids. From germline, CDR1 is SEHNR and CDR2 FQNEAQ (reference sequence). V was pared by 5 bases and J by 0 bases, with 4 bases of the junction left unmatched. The full variable domain, in which reference TRBV7-9 and TRBJ2-3 provide the parts outside the CDR3, is DTGVSQNPRHKITKRGQNVTFRCDPISEHNRLYWYRQTLGQGPEFLTYFQNEAQLEKSRLLSDRFSAERPKGSFSTLEIQRTEQGDSAMYLCASSHRGTSTDTQYFGPGTRLTVL.

V gene TRBV4-3 combines with J gene TRBJ2-5; D is possibly TRBD1 (5 bases). V shed 10 bases and J shed 2 bases, with 11 bases lying between them. The CDR3 is made up of 12 amino acids. Germline-derived CDR1 and CDR2 are LGHNA and YSLEER. The CDR3 reads CAIDRKQETQYF. For the CDR3, the DNA is TGCGCCATTGACAGAAAGCAAGAGACCCAGTACTTC.

This clonotype was recorded only once. The chain is built from TRBV12-3 or TRBV12-4 and TRBJ2-3, with TRBD1 matching over 8 bases. V lost 5 bases to trimming and J lost 1 base; unmatched junction nucleotides: 11. CDR3 length: 17 amino acids. The CDR3 sequence is CASSASARTGRTDTQYF. The CDR3 bases are TGTGCCAGCAGTGCTTCCGCCCGGACAGGGCGCACAGATACGCAGTATTTT.

This clonotype was seen only once. The genes are TRBV5-1 and TRBJ2-1; D gene uncertain. The germline V and J ends were trimmed by 0 bases and 9 bases, with 13 bases remaining between them. The germline gives CDR1 SGHRS, CDR2 YFSETQ. The CDR3 sequence is 14 residues long. The CDR3 spells CASSLGVGSGEQFF. Written as DNA, the CDR3 is TGCGCCAGCAGCTTGGGGGTAGGGTCCGGTGAGCAGTTCTTC.

The chain employs TRBV6-5 and TRBJ2-2, with D hard to call. CDR1 and CDR2 from the germline V gene are MNHEY and SVGAGI. The CDR3 covers 10 residues. Trimming pared 8 bases from V and 7 bases from J, leaving 5 bases between. As DNA, the CDR3 is TGTGCCAGCGGGCTCGGGGAGCTGTTTTTT. It specifies CASGLGELFF.

The chain joins TRBV20-1 to TRBJ1-1; D is unclear. The V gene's germline CDR1 is DFQATT and CDR2 SNEGSKA (reference sequence). V lost 2 bases to trimming and J lost 1 base, with 17 bases between them. The CDR3 consists of 16 residues. CDR3 sequence (DNA): TGCAGTGCTAGAATTCAAACTTACAAGCAGAACACTGAAGCTTTCTTT. This encodes CSARIQTYKQNTEAFF.

CDR3 DNA: TGTGCCAGCAGCTCCGCCCCCGGAGGGACAGGCTTCTACAATGAGCAGTTCTTC. It encodes CASSSAPGGTGFYNEQFF. This chain links TRBV7-3 with TRBJ2-1; 8 bases line up with TRBD1. The V and J ends lost 4 bases and 3 bases, in that order; junction bases with no gene match: 14. Looked up from germline, CDR1 is SGHTA and CDR2 is FQGTGA. The CDR3 contains 18 residues. Full variable domain (remainder filled in from reference TRBV7-3 and TRBJ2-1): GAGVSQTPSNKVTEKGKYVELRCDPISGHTALYWYRQSLGQGPEFLIYFQGTGAADDSGLPNDRFFAVRPEGSVSTLKIQRTERGDSAVYLCASSSAPGGTGFYNEQFFGPGTRLTVL.

The chain joins TRBV24-1 to TRBJ1-5; D uncertain. The CDR3 runs to 12 residues. CDR1 and CDR2 (germline): KGHDR, SFDVKD. Trimming took off 8 bases at V and 5 bases at J, with 9 bases between the two ends. CDR3 residues: CATNSGDQPQHF. Here the CDR3 DNA reads TGTGCCACCAATTCTGGAGATCAGCCCCAGCATTTT.

This rearrangement joins TRBV6-2 or TRBV6-3 to TRBJ1-2; the match to TRBD1 covers 7 bases. V shed 9 bases, J shed 8 bases, and the junction held 9 bases outside the gene matches. This CDR3 region has 12 residues. The germline gives CDR1 MNHEY, CDR2 SVGEGT. The CDR3: CASSDRAFGYTF. CDR3 DNA sequence: TGTGCCAGTTCAGACAGGGCCTTCGGCTACACCTTC.

This chain joins TRBV3-1 and TRBJ1-2; the D is unclear. Per germline, CDR1 LGHDT and CDR2 YNNKEL (reference sequence). The CDR3 is 12 residues long. The germline V and J ends were trimmed by 4 bases and 8 bases, with 11 bases remaining between them. The CDR3 loop reads CASSPHTSGYTF. CDR3 DNA sequence: TGTGCCAGCAGCCCGCACACCAGCGGCTACACCTTC.

This chain joins TRBV12-3 or TRBV12-4 and TRBJ2-7; TRBD1 aligns across 7 bases. This CDR3 spans 16 amino acids. V dropped 5 bases and J dropped 1; count of bases not matched to a gene: 11. In nucleotides, the CDR3 is TGTGCCAGCAGTCTGCGGACAGGTCGACCGTCCTACGAGCAGTACTTC. Translation: CASSLRTGRPSYEQYF.

This chain connects TRBV7-9 to TRBJ2-7; TRBD2 matches 12 bases. V lost 4 bases, J lost 0 bases, and 4 bases stayed unmatched. The V gene's germline CDR1 is SEHNR and CDR2 FQNEAQ (reference sequence). The CDR3 consists of 16 residues. The CDR3 protein is CASSSTTSGSSYEQYF. CDR3 DNA sequence: TGTGCCAGCAGCTCCACGACTAGCGGGAGCTCCTACGAGCAGTACTTC. Full variable domain (missing parts from reference TRBV7-9 and TRBJ2-7): DTGVSQNPRHKITKRGQNVTFRCDPISEHNRLYWYRQTLGQGPEFLTYFQNEAQLEKSRLLSDRFSAERPKGSFSTLEIQRTEQGDSAMYLCASSSTTSGSSYEQYFGPGTRLTVT.

This clonotype appeared a single time. The V gene is TRBV29-1, the J gene TRBJ2-1; 9 bases fit TRBD2. The CDR3 is made up of 13 amino acids. The J segment lost 8 bases and the V segment lost 7 bases, leaving 9 bases of the junction unmatched. Germline V CDR1 and CDR2: SQVTM, ANQGSEA. CDR3 in DNA: TGCAGCGCCCGGCTGGTAGCGGGGGATGAGCAGTTCTTC. Protein sequence: CSARLVAGDEQFF.

The chain recombines TRBV2 with TRBJ2-7; D is perhaps TRBD1 or TRBD2 (5 bases each). The length of the CDR3 is 12 residues. CDR1 is SNHLY and CDR2 is FYNNEI in the germline V gene. V gave up 8 bases and J gave up 7 bases, with 15 bases separating them. The CDR3 sequence: CASGMGPLEQYF. CDR3 DNA: TGTGCCAGCGGGATGGGACCGCTTGAGCAGTACTTC. Combining the CDR3 with reference TRBV2 and TRBJ2-7 gives the whole variable domain EPEVTQTPSHQVTQMGQEVILRCVPISNHLYFYWYRQILGQKVEFLVSFYNNEISEKSEIFDDQFSVERPDGSNFTLKIRSTKLEDSAMYFCASGMGPLEQYFGPGTRLTVT.

The genes are TRBV4-2 and TRBJ2-2; D uncertain. Per germline, CDR1 LGHNA and CDR2 YNFKEQ. The CDR3 has 17 amino acids. V lost 1 base to trimming and J lost 5 bases, with 17 bases between them. In DNA form, the CDR3 reads TGTGCCAGCAGCCAAGGGTCGGAGAAGCGCTTAACCGGGGAGCTGTTTTTT. It specifies CASSQGSEKRLTGELFF.

The J gene is TRBJ2-3, the V gene TRBV7-6; D remains ambiguous. The CDR3 sequence is 14 residues long. Trimming took 0 bases from V and 3 from J, leaving 7 bases between them. Germline V gene sequence: CDR1 SGHVS, CDR2 FNYEAQ. CDR3 sequence reads: CASSLARTTDTQYF. The CDR3, as DNA: TGTGCCAGCAGCTTAGCGCGGACGACAGATACGCAGTATTTT. Based on the CDR3 plus reference TRBV7-6 and TRBJ2-3, the full variable domain is GAGVSQSPRYKVTKRGQDVALRCDPISGHVSLYWYRQALGQGPEFLTYFNYEAQQDKSGLPNDRFSAERPEGSISTLTIQRTEQRDSAMYRCASSLARTTDTQYFGPGTRLTVL.

The rearrangement uses TRBV7-9 and TRBJ2-1; 11 positions agree with TRBD2. Germline V gene sequence: CDR1 SEHNR, CDR2 FQNEAQ (reference sequence). The CDR3 is made up of 13 amino acids. J was trimmed by 15 bases and V by 6 bases; bases with no gene match: 10. CDR3 sequence (DNA): TGTGCCAGCAGAGGCCTAGCGGGGGGTTTACCGTTCTTC. As protein: CASRGLAGGLPFF.

J is TRBJ2-5 and V is TRBV5-6; no clear D. The CDR3 is 14 amino acids. The germline CDR1 and CDR2 sequences are SGHDT and YYEEEE. The ends were cut back, 4 bases at V and 2 bases at J, with 12 bases in the middle. The CDR3 nucleotides are TGTGCCAGCAGCCCCGGTCCCAGTCAAGAGACCCAGTACTTC. Its translation: CASSPGPSQETQYF.

The V call is TRBV3-1, the J call TRBJ2-1, with 8 positions matching TRBD2. This CDR3 is built from 15 residues. The germline V gene has CDR1 LGHDT and CDR2 YNNKEL (reference sequence). With 6 bases clipped from V and 7 bases from J, the junction kept 11 bases outside the gene matches. The CDR3 nucleotides are TGTGCCAGCAGGGGCGGGGGGACGACGATTAATGAGCAGTTCTTC. Encoded protein: CASRGGGTTINEQFF.

This clonotype was picked up one time. V is TRBV4-3 and J is TRBJ1-1; D perhaps matches TRBD1 (5 bases). V was cut by 0 bases and J by 0 bases, with 14 bases left in between. Germline V gives CDR1 LGHNA, CDR2 YSLEER. The CDR3 is 17 amino acids. CDR3 DNA sequence: TGCGCCAGCAGCCAAGATCTCCGACAGATACTGAACACTGAAGCTTTCTTT. Protein: CASSQDLRQILNTEAFF.

The chain recombines TRBV20-1 with TRBJ2-7, with 7 bases matching TRBD2. Germline-derived CDR1 and CDR2 are DFQATT and SNEGSKA (reference sequence). V was clipped by 6 bases and J by 4 bases; unmatched bases: 12. This CDR3 has 14 residues. The CDR3: CSATTSVEVYEQYF. In DNA, the CDR3 is TGCAGTGCCACTACTAGCGTGGAGGTATACGAGCAGTACTTC.

This clonotype has just one count. The J gene is TRBJ1-4, the V gene TRBV7-9, with D unresolved. The V gene's germline CDR1 is SEHNR and CDR2 FQNEAQ (reference sequence). This CDR3 is 12 amino acids long. Trimming shortened V by 6 bases and J by 7 bases, and 9 bases separated the two germline ends. The CDR3 DNA reads TGTGCCAGCAGTTCTCTTAGTGAAAAACTGTTTTTT. As protein: CASSSLSEKLFF. The full variable domain, in which reference TRBV7-9 and TRBJ1-4 provide the parts outside the CDR3, is DTGVSQNPRHKITKRGQNVTFRCDPISEHNRLYWYRQTLGQGPEFLTYFQNEAQLEKSRLLSDRFSAERPKGSFSTLEIQRTEQGDSAMYLCASSSLSEKLFFGSGTQLSVL.

This chain uses TRBV20-1 with TRBJ2-2; the D gene is possibly TRBD1 (5 bases). Trimming left V 3 bases short and J 8 bases short, with 10 bases between. The CDR3 has 12 residues. Germline V lookup: CDR1 DFQATT, CDR2 SNEGSKA (reference sequence). The CDR3 is CSARATGGELFF. CDR3 bases: TGCAGTGCTAGGGCAACAGGAGGGGAGCTGTTTTTT.

This clonotype showed up just once. This sequence joins TRBV20-1 and TRBJ2-7; 7 nucleotides agree with TRBD1. The junction had 14 bases not matched to a gene; V was cut back by 0 bases and J by 6 bases. Germline V lookup: CDR1 DFQATT, CDR2 SNEGSKA (reference sequence). The CDR3 contains 16 residues. The DNA for the CDR3 is TGCAGTGCTAGAGATGTTTCGGGGACAGCGAGCTCCGAGCAGTACTTC. Protein product: CSARDVSGTASSEQYF.

The chain couples TRBV13 to TRBJ1-2, with 7 bases matching TRBD1. Trimming at V came to 5 bases and at J to 4 bases, leaving 10 bases not matched to a gene. Looked up from germline, CDR1 is PRHDT and CDR2 is FYEKMQ (reference sequence). This CDR3 contains 15 residues. The CDR3 nucleotides read TGTGCCAGCAGCCAACGTGACAGGGTTACCTATGGCTACACCTTC. This sequence encodes CASSQRDRVTYGYTF. Full variable domain (rest looked up from reference TRBV13 and TRBJ1-2): AAGVIQSPRHLIKEKRETATLKCYPIPRHDTVYWYQQGPGQDPQFLISFYEKMQSDKGSIPDRFSAQQFSDYHSELNMSSLELGDSALYFCASSQRDRVTYGYTFGSGTRLTVV.

The gene calls are TRBV28 and TRBJ1-1, with D possibly matching TRBD1 (5 bases). CDR3 length equals 15 residues. The germline gives CDR1 MDHEN, CDR2 SYDVKM. V was pared by 5 bases and J by 0 bases, with 13 bases between. The CDR3, as DNA: TGTGCCAGCAGTCCGGCGGGACTGATGAACACTGAAGCTTTCTTT. Translating gives CASSPAGLMNTEAFF. The full variable domain, with the rest looked up from reference TRBV28 and TRBJ1-1, is DVKVTQSSRYLVKRTGEKVFLECVQDMDHENMFWYRQDPGLGLRLIYFSYDVKMKEKGDIPEGYSVSREKKERFSLILESASTNQTSMYLCASSPAGLMNTEAFFGQGTRLTVV.

Only one count was recorded for this clonotype. Here the CDR3 reads CATSRDFGANEKLFF. Written as DNA, the CDR3 is TGTGCCACCAGCAGAGATTTTGGGGCTAATGAAAAACTGTTTTTT. The V call is TRBV15, the J call TRBJ1-4; D remains ambiguous. The CDR3 runs 15 residues. Trimming took off 0 bases at V and 3 bases at J, with 8 bases between the two ends. Germline CDR1 is LNHNV and CDR2 is YYDKDF (reference sequence).

CDR3 sequence reads: CASSQVDMGMVSGNTIYF. CDR3 in DNA: TGCGCCAGCAGCCAAGTCGATATGGGTATGGTTTCTGGAAACACCATATATTTT. This chain uses TRBV4-1 with TRBJ1-3; D remains unclear. Germline V gene sequence: CDR1 MGHRA, CDR2 YSYEKL. This CDR3 is 18 amino acids long. The V and J ends lost 1 base and 1 base respectively, with 17 bases between them.

V usage is TRBV28 and J usage is TRBJ2-7, with 8 bases matching TRBD2. The CDR3 covers 13 residues. CDR1 and CDR2 (germline): MDHEN, SYDVKM. The trim removed 5 bases at V and 5 bases at J, leaving 5 bases unmatched. As DNA, the CDR3 is TGTGCCAGCAGTCGACTAGCGAGCGACGAGCAGTACTTC. It encodes CASSRLASDEQYF.

The chain carries TRBV6-6 and TRBJ2-3, with 7 bases aligning to TRBD1. There are 15 residues in the CDR3. The germline V gene encodes CDR1 MNHNY and CDR2 SVGAGI (reference sequence). V dropped 8 bases and J dropped 2; count of bases not matched to a gene: 10. CDR3 loop: CASDRDSSYTDTQYF. The DNA of the CDR3 is TGTGCCAGCGACCGGGACAGCTCTTACACAGATACGCAGTATTTT.